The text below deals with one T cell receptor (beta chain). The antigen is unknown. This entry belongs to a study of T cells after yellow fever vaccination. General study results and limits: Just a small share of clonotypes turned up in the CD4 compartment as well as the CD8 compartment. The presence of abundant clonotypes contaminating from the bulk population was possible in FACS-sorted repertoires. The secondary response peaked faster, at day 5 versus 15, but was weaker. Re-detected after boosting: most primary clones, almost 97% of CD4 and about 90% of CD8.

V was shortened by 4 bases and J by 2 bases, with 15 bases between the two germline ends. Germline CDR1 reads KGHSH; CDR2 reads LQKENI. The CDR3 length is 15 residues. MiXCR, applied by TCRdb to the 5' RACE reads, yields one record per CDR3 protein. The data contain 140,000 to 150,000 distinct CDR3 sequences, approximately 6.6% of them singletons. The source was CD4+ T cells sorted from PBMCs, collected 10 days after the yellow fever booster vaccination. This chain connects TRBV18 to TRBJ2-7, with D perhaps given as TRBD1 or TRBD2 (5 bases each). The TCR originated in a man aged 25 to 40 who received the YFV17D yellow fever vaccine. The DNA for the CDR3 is TGTGCCAGCTCACACGGGACGGTACAAACCTACGAGCAGTACTTC. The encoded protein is CASSHGTVQTYEQYF.